A single T cell receptor beta chain is shown here with its context. V shed 5 bases and J 5 bases; nucleotides not matched to a gene: 10. Looked up from germline, CDR1 is SEHNR and CDR2 is FQNEAQ (reference sequence). The CDR3 is 15 residues long. These data are taken from a study of OX40 agonist ivuxolimab in advanced cancers. Whole-study context: There were three patients with partial responses, one having hepatocellular carcinoma and two cutaneous melanoma.

Generated by immunoSEQ multiplex PCR, the TCRdb table keeps only in-frame clones and is missing some. The sample carries about 79,000 clones, about 85% recorded once. The receptor was derived from an adult with an advanced solid tumor such as melanoma, head and neck, liver or kidney cancer. The V gene is TRBV7-9, the J gene TRBJ1-2, with 8 bases fitting TRBD1. Here the sequenced sample was CD4+ or CD8+ T cells sorted from blood, taken in a trial of the OX40 agonist ivuxolimab. The CDR3 reads CASSRLDRALYGYTF. The CDR3 DNA follows: TGTGCCAGCAGCCGACTGGACAGGGCCTTGTATGGCTACACCTTC. The whole variable domain, remainder taken from reference TRBV7-9 and TRBJ1-2, is DTGVSQNPRHKITKRGQNVTFRCDPISEHNRLYWYRQTLGQGPEFLTYFQNEAQLEKSRLLSDRFSAERPKGSFSTLEIQRTEQGDSAMYLCASSRLDRALYGYTFGSGTRLTVV.